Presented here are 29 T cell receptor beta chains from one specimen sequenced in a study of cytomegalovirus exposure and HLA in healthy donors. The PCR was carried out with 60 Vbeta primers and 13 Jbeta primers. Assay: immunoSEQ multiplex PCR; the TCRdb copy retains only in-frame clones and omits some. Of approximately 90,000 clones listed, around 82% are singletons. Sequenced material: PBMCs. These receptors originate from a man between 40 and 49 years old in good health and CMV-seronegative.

The CDR3 protein is CASSRQRGANTGELFF. The CDR3 region has the DNA TGTGCCAGCAGCAGACAGCGGGGGGCTAACACCGGGGAGCTGTTTTTT. This chain connects TRBV9 to TRBJ2-2; TRBD2 matches at 9 bases. Losses at the gene ends were 4 bases for V and 2 bases for J; bases not matched to a gene: 6. Germline values: CDR1 SGDLS, CDR2 YYNGEE. The CDR3 totals 16 residues.

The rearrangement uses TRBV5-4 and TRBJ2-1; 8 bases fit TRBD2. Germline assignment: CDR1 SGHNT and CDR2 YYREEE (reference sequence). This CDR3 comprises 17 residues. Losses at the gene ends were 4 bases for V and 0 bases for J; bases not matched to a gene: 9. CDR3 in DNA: TGTGCCAGCAGCCCGAGAGGCGGGAGGAACTCCTACAATGAGCAGTTCTTC. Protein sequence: CASSPRGGRNSYNEQFF.

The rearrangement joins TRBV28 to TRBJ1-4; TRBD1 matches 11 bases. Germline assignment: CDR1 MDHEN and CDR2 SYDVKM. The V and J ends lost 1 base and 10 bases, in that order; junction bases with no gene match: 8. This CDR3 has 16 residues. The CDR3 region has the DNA TGTGCCAGCAGTTTATCCGGGACAGGGGGGATTGGAAAACTGTTTTTT. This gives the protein CASSLSGTGGIGKLFF. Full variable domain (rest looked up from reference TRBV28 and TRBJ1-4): DVKVTQSSRYLVKRTGEKVFLECVQDMDHENMFWYRQDPGLGLRLIYFSYDVKMKEKGDIPEGYSVSREKKERFSLILESASTNQTSMYLCASSLSGTGGIGKLFFGSGTQLSVL.

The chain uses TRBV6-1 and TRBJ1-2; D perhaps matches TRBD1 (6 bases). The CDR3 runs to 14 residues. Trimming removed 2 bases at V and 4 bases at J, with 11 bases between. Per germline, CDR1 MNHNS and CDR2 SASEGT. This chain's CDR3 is CASSESHRVYGYTF. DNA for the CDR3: TGTGCCAGCAGTGAATCCCACAGGGTCTATGGCTACACCTTC.

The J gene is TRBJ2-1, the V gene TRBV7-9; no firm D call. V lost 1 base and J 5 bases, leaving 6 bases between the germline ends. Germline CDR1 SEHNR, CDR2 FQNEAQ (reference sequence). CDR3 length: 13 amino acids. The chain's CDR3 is CASSLGRDNEQFF. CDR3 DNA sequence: TGTGCCAGCAGCTTAGGCCGGGACAATGAGCAGTTCTTC.

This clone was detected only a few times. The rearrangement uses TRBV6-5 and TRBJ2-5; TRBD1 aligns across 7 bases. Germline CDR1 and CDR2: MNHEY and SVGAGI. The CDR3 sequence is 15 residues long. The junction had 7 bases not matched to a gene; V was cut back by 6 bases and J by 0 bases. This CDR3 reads CASSLQGTYQETQYF. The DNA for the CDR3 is TGTGCCAGCAGCTTACAGGGGACCTACCAAGAGACCCAGTACTTC.

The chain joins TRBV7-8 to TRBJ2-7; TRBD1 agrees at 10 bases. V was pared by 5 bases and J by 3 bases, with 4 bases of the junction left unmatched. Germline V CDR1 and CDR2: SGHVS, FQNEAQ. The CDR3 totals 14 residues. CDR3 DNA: TGTGCCAGCAGCACCGACAGGGGGCACTACGAGCAGTACTTC. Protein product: CASSTDRGHYEQYF.

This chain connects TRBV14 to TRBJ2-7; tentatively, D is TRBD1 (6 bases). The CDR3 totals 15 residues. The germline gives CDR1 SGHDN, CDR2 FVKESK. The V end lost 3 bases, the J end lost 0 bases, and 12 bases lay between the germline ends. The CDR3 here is CASSHLDRSSYEQYF. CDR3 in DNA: TGTGCCAGCAGCCATCTTGACAGGAGCTCCTACGAGCAGTACTTC. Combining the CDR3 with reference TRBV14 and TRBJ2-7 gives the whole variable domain EAGVTQFPSHSVIEKGQTVTLRCDPISGHDNLYWYRRVMGKEIKFLLHFVKESKQDESGMPNNRFLAERTGGTYSTLKVQPAELEDSGVYFCASSHLDRSSYEQYFGPGTRLTVT.

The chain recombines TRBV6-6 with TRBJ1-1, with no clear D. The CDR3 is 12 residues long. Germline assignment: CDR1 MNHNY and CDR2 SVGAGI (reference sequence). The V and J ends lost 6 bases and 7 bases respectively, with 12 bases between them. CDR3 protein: CASRRSLIEAFF. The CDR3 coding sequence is TGTGCCAGCAGACGCTCTCTAATTGAAGCTTTCTTT.

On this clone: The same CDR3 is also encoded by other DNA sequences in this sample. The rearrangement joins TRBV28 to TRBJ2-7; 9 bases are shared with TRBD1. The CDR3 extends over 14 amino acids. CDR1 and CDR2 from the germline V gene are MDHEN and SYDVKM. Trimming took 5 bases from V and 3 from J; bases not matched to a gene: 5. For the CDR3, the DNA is TGTGCCAGCAGTCGGGGACAGGGAAACTACGAGCAGTACTTC. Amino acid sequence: CASSRGQGNYEQYF.

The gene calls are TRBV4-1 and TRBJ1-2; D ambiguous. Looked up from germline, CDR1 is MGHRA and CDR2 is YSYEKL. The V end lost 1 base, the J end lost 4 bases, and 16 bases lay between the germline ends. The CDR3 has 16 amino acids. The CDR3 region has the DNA TGCGCCAGCAGCCAAGGGGGAGAGTTATTTATCTATGGCTACACCTTC. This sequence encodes CASSQGGELFIYGYTF.

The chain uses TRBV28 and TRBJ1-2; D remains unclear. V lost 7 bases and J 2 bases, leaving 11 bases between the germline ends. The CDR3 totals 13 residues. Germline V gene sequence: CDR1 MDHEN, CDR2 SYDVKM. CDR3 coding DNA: TGTGCCAGCAATACGACACCCAACTATGGCTACACCTTC. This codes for CASNTTPNYGYTF.

CDR3 protein: CASSLFRVSPLHF. The DNA for the CDR3 is TGTGCCAGCAGTTTATTTCGGGTTTCACCCCTCCACTTT. J is TRBJ1-6 and V is TRBV27; the D is unclear. Trimming removed 1 base from V and 9 bases from J, with 7 bases in between. CDR1 is MNHEY, CDR2 SMNVEV, per germline (reference sequence). This CDR3 comprises 13 residues.

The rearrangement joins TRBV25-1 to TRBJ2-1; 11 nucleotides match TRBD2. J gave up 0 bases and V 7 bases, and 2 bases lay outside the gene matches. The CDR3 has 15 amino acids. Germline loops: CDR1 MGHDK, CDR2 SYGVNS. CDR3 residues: CASIAGGSSYNEQFF. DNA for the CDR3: TGTGCCAGCATAGCGGGAGGGAGCTCCTACAATGAGCAGTTCTTC.

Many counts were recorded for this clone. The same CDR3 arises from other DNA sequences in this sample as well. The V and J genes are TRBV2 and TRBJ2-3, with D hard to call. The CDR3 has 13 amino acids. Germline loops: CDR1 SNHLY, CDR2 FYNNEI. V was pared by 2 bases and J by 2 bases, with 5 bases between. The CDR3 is CASSESNTDTQYF. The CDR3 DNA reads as TGTGCCAGCAGTGAATCTAACACAGATACGCAGTATTTT.

Written as DNA, the CDR3 is TGCAGCGTGGGGCACAGGGTCGGGAATGAGCAGTTCTTC. This translates into CSVGHRVGNEQFF. V usage is TRBV29-1 and J usage is TRBJ2-1; the D gene is possibly TRBD1 (6 bases). V lost 6 bases, J lost 7 bases, and 16 bases lay in between. Germline lookup yields CDR1 SQVTM and CDR2 ANQGSEA. CDR3 length: 13 amino acids.

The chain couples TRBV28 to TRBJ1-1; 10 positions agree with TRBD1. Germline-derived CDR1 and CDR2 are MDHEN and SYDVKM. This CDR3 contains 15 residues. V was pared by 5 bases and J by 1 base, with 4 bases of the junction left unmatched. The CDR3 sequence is CASSPRTGGNTEAFF. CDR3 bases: TGTGCCAGCAGTCCCCGGACAGGGGGGAACACTGAAGCTTTCTTT.

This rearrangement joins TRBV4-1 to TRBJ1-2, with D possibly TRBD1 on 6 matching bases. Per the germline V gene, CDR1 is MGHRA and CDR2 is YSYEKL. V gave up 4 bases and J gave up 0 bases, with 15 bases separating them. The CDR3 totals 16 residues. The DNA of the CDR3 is TGCGCCAGCAGCCCGCGGATAAGGACAGCTAACTATGGCTACACCTTC. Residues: CASSPRIRTANYGYTF.

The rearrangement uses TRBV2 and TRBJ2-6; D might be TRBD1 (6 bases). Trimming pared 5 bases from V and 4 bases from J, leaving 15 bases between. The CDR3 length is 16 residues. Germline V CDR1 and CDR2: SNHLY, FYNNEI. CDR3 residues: CASSLFTGTGANVLTF. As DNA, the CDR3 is TGTGCCAGCAGTTTATTTACAGGGACAGGGGCCAACGTCCTGACTTTC.

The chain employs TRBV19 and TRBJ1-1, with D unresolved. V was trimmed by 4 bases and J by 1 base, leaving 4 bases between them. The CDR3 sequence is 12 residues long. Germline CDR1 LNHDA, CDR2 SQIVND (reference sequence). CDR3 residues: CASSNWNTEAFF. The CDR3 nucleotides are TGTGCCAGTAGTAACTGGAACACTGAAGCTTTCTTT.

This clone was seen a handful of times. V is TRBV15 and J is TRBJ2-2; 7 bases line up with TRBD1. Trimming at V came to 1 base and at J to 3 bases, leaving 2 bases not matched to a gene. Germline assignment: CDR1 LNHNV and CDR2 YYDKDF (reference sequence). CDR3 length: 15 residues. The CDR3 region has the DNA TGTGCCACCAGCAGAGGCCAGGGGGACACCGGGGAGCTGTTTTTT. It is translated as CATSRGQGDTGELFF.

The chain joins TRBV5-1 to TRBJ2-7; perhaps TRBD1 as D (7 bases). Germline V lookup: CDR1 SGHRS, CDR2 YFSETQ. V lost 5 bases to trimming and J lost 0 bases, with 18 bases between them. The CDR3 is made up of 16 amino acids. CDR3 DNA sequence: TGCGCCAGCAGATTTGGAGGGCCAGGGGGCTCCTACGAGCAGTACTTC. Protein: CASRFGGPGGSYEQYF.

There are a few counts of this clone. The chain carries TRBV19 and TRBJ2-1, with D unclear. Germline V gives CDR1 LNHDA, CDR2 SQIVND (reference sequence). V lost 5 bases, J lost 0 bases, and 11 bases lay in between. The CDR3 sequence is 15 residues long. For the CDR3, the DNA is TGTGCCAGTAGTGCTGATAGGAGCTCCTACAATGAGCAGTTCTTC. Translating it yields CASSADRSSYNEQFF.

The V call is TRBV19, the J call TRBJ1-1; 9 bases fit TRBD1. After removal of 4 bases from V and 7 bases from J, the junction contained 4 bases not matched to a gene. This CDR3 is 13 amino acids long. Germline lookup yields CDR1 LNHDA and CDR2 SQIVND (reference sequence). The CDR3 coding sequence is TGTGCCAGTAGTACCACAGGGGGCAGTGAAGCTTTCTTT. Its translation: CASSTTGGSEAFF. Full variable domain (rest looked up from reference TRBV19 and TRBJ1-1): DGGITQSPKYLFRKEGQNVTLSCEQNLNHDAMYWYRQDPGQGLRLIYYSQIVNDFQKGDIAEGYSVSREKKESFPLTVTSAQKNPTAFYLCASSTTGGSEAFFGQGTRLTVV.

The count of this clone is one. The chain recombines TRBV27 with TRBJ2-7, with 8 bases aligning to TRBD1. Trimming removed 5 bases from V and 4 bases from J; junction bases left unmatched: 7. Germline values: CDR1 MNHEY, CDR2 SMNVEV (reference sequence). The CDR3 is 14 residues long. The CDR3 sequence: CASSRQGSWYEQYF. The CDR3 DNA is TGTGCCAGCAGTAGACAGGGGAGTTGGTACGAGCAGTACTTC.

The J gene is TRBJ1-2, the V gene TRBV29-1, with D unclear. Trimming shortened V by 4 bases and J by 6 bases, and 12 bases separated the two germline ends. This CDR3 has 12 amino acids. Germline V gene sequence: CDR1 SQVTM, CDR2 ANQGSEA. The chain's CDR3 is CSVVDEGHGYTF. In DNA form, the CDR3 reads TGCAGCGTTGTTGACGAGGGTCATGGCTACACCTTC.

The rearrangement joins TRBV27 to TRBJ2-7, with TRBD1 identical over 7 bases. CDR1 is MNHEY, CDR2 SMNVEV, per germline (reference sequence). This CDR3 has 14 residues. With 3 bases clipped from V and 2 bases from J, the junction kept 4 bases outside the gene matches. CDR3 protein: CASSLTGTAYEQYF. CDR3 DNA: TGTGCCAGCAGTTTGACAGGGACAGCCTACGAGCAGTACTTC.

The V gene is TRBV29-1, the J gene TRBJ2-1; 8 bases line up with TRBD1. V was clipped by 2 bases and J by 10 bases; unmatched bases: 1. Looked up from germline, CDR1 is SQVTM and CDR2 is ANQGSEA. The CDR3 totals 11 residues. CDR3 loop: CSVEWTGEQFF. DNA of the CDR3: TGCAGCGTTGAATGGACAGGGGAGCAGTTCTTC.

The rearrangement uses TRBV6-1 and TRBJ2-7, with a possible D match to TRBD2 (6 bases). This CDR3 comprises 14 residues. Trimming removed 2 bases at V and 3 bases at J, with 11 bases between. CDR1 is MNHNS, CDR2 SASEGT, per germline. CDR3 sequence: CASSELGGIYEQYF. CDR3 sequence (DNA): TGTGCCAGCAGTGAACTCGGAGGGATCTACGAGCAGTACTTC.